Presented here are 5 T cell receptor beta chains from one specimen sequenced in a study of regulatory T cells in long-lasting Graves disease (dated by TCRdb to the early 2020s). The library was obtained by multiplex PCR. TCRdb records Illumina HiSeq 4000 as the sequencer. iRepertoire HTBI primers and Arm-PCR amplification of CDR3 regions were used to construct TCR beta libraries. The public sequencing data were trimmed at Q25 with fastp and processed into clonotypes with MiXCR by TCRdb, which kept only in-frame beta chains. All rows with the same CDR3 protein become a single entry with the most common DNA and genes. This sample has 580,000 or so distinct CDR3 sequences in its table, and 15% to 20% of those were observed once. The top ten hold around 12% of the sample. Taken with the paper, the label for time point translates to: newly diagnosed GD, antithyroid drugs for less than 3 months. RNA was extracted from PBMCs in TRIzol for both TCR sequencing and RNA sequencing.

These records were also assigned to another study, of T cells in Graves' hyperthyroidism and ophthalmopathy.

Sequenced material: peripheral blood mononuclear cells (PBMCs), taken at new diagnosis, from a patient treated with antithyroid drugs. The origin of the receptors is a man in his late teens or twenties with Graves disease. Donor details come from another sample of the same person, matched by shared clones.

Worth noting for this clonotype: It may be a read error: a sequence one base away is much more abundant. The rearrangement uses TRBV5-5 and TRBJ1-5; D perhaps matches TRBD1 (5 bases). This CDR3 comprises 16 residues. Looked up from germline, CDR1 is SGHKS and CDR2 is YYEKEE (reference sequence). V was pared by 0 bases and J by 8 bases, with 18 bases between. The CDR3 sequence is CASSLAYSQGYKPQHF. In DNA form, the CDR3 reads TGTGCCAGCAGCTTGGCTTACTCTCAGGGCTATAAGCCCCAGCATTTT.

CDR3 DNA: TGTGCCAGCAGTTACGGGGGGACCAACAATGAGCAGTTCTTC. Translation: CASSYGGTNNEQFF. This chain links TRBV6-2 or TRBV6-3 with TRBJ2-1; perhaps TRBD2 as D (6 bases). V lost 2 bases to trimming and J lost 5 bases, with 10 bases between them. CDR1 MNHEY and CDR2 SVGEGT come from the germline V gene. The CDR3 is made up of 14 amino acids.

With respect to this clonotype: A read error may be the cause here, since a much bigger clone is one base away. The genes are TRBV20-1 and TRBJ2-7; D might be TRBD1 or TRBD2, each matching 6 bases. Germline values: CDR1 DFQATT, CDR2 SNEGSKA (reference sequence). The CDR3 length is 15 residues. Trimming pared 5 bases from V and 2 bases from J, leaving 19 bases between. The CDR3 DNA is TGCAGTGCTGTCGATGGGGACGGGGGCCCCTACGAGCAGTACTTC. As protein: CSAVDGDGGPYEQYF.

This clonotype was counted ten times or more. The CDR3 protein is CASSPLGGYNEQFF. Written as DNA, the CDR3 is TGTGCCAGCAGCCCGCTCGGGGGCTACAATGAGCAGTTCTTC. V usage is TRBV7-3 and J usage is TRBJ2-1, with D possibly matching TRBD2 (6 bases). The CDR3 extends over 14 amino acids. Per germline, CDR1 SGHTA and CDR2 FQGTGA. V dropped 5 bases and J dropped 3 bases, with 11 bases sitting between them.

This chain joins TRBV11-2 and TRBJ2-1; 12 nucleotides align to TRBD2. Trimming cost V 5 bases and J 8 bases; bases outside gene matches: 7. This CDR3 is built from 15 residues. Germline lookup yields CDR1 SGHAT and CDR2 FQNNGV. The CDR3 reads CASSMTSGSRYEQFF. CDR3 in DNA: TGTGCCAGCAGCATGACTAGCGGGAGTAGGTATGAGCAGTTCTTC. Based on the CDR3 plus reference TRBV11-2 and TRBJ2-1, the full variable domain is EAGVAQSPRYKIIEKRQSVAFWCNPISGHATLYWYQQILGQGPKLLIQFQNNGVVDDSQLPKDRFSAERLKGVDSTLKIQPAKLEDSAVYLCASSMTSGSRYEQFFGPGTRLTVL.